This entry lists 28 T cell receptor beta chains sequenced from one sample in a study of neurological immune-mediated disorders (dated by TCRdb to the late 2010s). The library was produced with 5' RACE. The reads were generated on an Illumina HiSeq 2500. TCRdb reran the public reads through fastp at Q25 and MiXCR, keeping productive beta chains. Entries that share a CDR3 protein sequence are merged under the most common genes and DNA. Recorded for this sample are some 65,000 distinct CDR3 sequences; 5.2% of them occurred a single time. Of the sample, less than 3.5% falls within the top ten clones. Sequencing was performed on PBMCs. These receptors were collected from a woman aged 25 to 39 with multiple sclerosis.

This clonotype was observed a handful of times. This chain joins TRBV2 and TRBJ1-5, with 7 bases that match TRBD1. Germline CDR1 and CDR2: SNHLY and FYNNEI. The CDR3 runs 15 residues. Trimming took 6 bases from V and 3 from J; bases not matched to a gene: 8. The CDR3 DNA sequence: TGTGCCAGCAGCCTTGACAGGGCCATCAATCAGCCCCAGCATTTT. Amino acids: CASSLDRAINQPQHF.

The sample holds many counts of this clonotype. This chain joins TRBV15 and TRBJ2-1; 9 nucleotides align to TRBD1. V gave up 0 bases and J gave up 6 bases; unmatched junction bases: 12. CDR3 length: 18 residues. The germline CDR1 and CDR2 sequences are LNHNV and YYDKDF (reference sequence). The CDR3 reads CATSRDRGIGTGSNEQFF. CDR3 DNA sequence: TGTGCCACCAGCAGAGATCGTGGAATTGGGACAGGGTCCAATGAGCAGTTCTTC.

This clonotype was recorded many times. This chain joins TRBV20-1 and TRBJ2-3; the match to TRBD2 covers 8 bases. The V gene end was trimmed by 6 bases and the J gene end by 6 bases; junction bases not matched to a gene: 8. Germline V gene sequence: CDR1 DFQATT, CDR2 SNEGSKA (reference sequence). The CDR3 is made up of 13 amino acids. The CDR3 loop is CSAGKRGGDTQYF. CDR3 in DNA: TGCAGTGCCGGAAAACGGGGGGGCGATACGCAGTATTTT.

This clonotype was seen ten or more times. J is TRBJ2-7 and V is TRBV13, with 7 bases matching TRBD2. Germline trimming cut 2 bases from V and 3 bases from J; bases unmatched to any gene: 4. The germline V gene encodes CDR1 PRHDT and CDR2 FYEKMQ (reference sequence). The CDR3 consists of 14 residues. This CDR3 reads CASSLPGGSYEQYF. CDR3 nucleotide sequence: TGTGCCAGCAGCTTACCCGGGGGGAGCTACGAGCAGTACTTC. The full variable domain, with the rest looked up from reference TRBV13 and TRBJ2-7, is AAGVIQSPRHLIKEKRETATLKCYPIPRHDTVYWYQQGPGQDPQFLISFYEKMQSDKGSIPDRFSAQQFSDYHSELNMSSLELGDSALYFCASSLPGGSYEQYFGPGTRLTVT.

This clonotype has only a few counts. The chain has TRBV20-1 and TRBJ2-4, with TRBD1 identical over 7 bases. Germline V gene data show CDR1 as DFQATT and CDR2 as SNEGSKA (reference sequence). The CDR3 is 14 amino acids. V dropped 4 bases and J dropped 1; count of bases not matched to a gene: 4. The CDR3 DNA follows: TGCAGTGCTACTGACAGGGACGCCAAAAACATTCAGTACTTC. Amino acids: CSATDRDAKNIQYF.

The V and J genes are TRBV7-2 and TRBJ2-1, with D unresolved. Germline CDR1 and CDR2: SGHTA and FQGNSA. V was pared by 1 base and J by 5 bases, with 6 bases between. The CDR3 totals 13 residues. CDR3 protein: CASSLERDNEQFF. In DNA, the CDR3 is TGTGCCAGCAGCTTAGAAAGGGACAATGAGCAGTTCTTC.

This clonotype occurred a few times. The chain is built from TRBV5-1 and TRBJ2-2; D not resolved. Trimming left V 5 bases short and J 8 bases short, with 16 bases between. The CDR3 contains 14 residues. Germline CDR1 SGHRS, CDR2 YFSETQ. This CDR3 reads CASRPSKMRGELFF. The CDR3 bases are TGCGCCAGCAGACCCAGTAAAATGCGGGGGGAGCTGTTTTTT.

This clonotype was observed many times. This chain uses TRBV12-3 or TRBV12-4 with TRBJ2-3; 8 bases map to TRBD1. V was pared by 7 bases and J by 1 base, with 1 base of the junction left unmatched. This CDR3 contains 13 residues. CDR3 in DNA: TGTGCCAGCAAACAGGGGGGCACAGATACGCAGTATTTT. It codes for CASKQGGTDTQYF.

This clonotype was observed at least ten times. The V gene is TRBV6-6, the J gene TRBJ1-2, with TRBD1 as a possible D gene (6 bases). Deletions cut 4 bases from V and 6 bases from J, with 15 bases between. This CDR3 region has 14 residues. CDR1 is MNHNY, CDR2 SVGAGI, per germline (reference sequence). The CDR3 is CASSSGGERNGYTF. Here the CDR3 DNA reads TGTGCCAGCAGTTCCGGGGGCGAACGGAATGGCTACACCTTC.

This clonotype was detected ten times or more. The gene calls are TRBV20-1 and TRBJ1-2; D not certain. The CDR3 has 11 amino acids. CDR1 is DFQATT and CDR2 is SNEGSKA in the germline V gene (reference sequence). The CDR3 region is CSLRRLNGYTF. CDR3 DNA sequence: TGCAGCCTTCGGCGGTTAAATGGCTACACCTTC.

This clonotype was recorded at least ten times. The chain couples TRBV29-1 to TRBJ2-1, with D uncertain. The CDR3 length is 13 residues. Deletions cut 4 bases from V and 0 bases from J, with 7 bases between. Germline V lookup: CDR1 SQVTM, CDR2 ANQGSEA. CDR3 amino acids: CSVAASSYNEQFF. CDR3 nucleotide sequence: TGCAGCGTTGCAGCGAGCTCCTACAATGAGCAGTTCTTC.

This clonotype has at least ten counts. V usage is TRBV6-5 and J usage is TRBJ1-6, with D tentatively TRBD1 (6 bases). With 8 bases removed from V and 0 bases from J, the gap between germline ends came to 8 bases. This CDR3 is 14 amino acids long. CDR1 and CDR2 from the germline V gene are MNHEY and SVGAGI. This chain's CDR3 is CASVDSSYNSPLHF. Written as DNA, the CDR3 is TGTGCCAGCGTGGACAGCTCCTATAATTCACCCCTCCACTTT.

This clonotype was detected ten times or more. The chain carries TRBV5-1 and TRBJ1-5, with 8 bases aligning to TRBD1. The CDR3 sequence is 16 residues long. The V gene's germline CDR1 is SGHRS and CDR2 YFSETQ. The junction had 7 bases not matched to a gene; V was cut back by 3 bases and J by 2 bases. The CDR3 sequence: CASSSDRGRGNQPQHF. The CDR3 DNA reads TGCGCCAGCAGCTCCGACAGGGGTAGGGGCAATCAGCCCCAGCATTTT.

This clonotype was recorded many times. This rearrangement joins TRBV25-1 to TRBJ1-6; D may be TRBD1 (5 bases). The CDR3 covers 15 residues. V was cut by 5 bases and J by 7 bases, with 15 bases left in between. Germline-derived CDR1 and CDR2 are MGHDK and SYGVNS. The CDR3 coding sequence is TGTGCCAGCAGTAATAAGGGGTCCATCAATTCACCCCTCCACTTT. Its translation is CASSNKGSINSPLHF.

The chain joins TRBV5-1 to TRBJ2-1; no clear D gene. This CDR3 is 14 amino acids long. Germline CDR1 SGHRS, CDR2 YFSETQ. Trimming shortened V by 0 bases and J by 0 bases, and 4 bases separated the two germline ends. CDR3 in DNA: TGCGCCAGCAGCTTGGAGGGCTCCTACAATGAGCAGTTCTTC. It codes for CASSLEGSYNEQFF. The variable domain in full, completed from reference TRBV5-1 and TRBJ2-1, reads KAGVTQTPRYLIKTRGQQVTLSCSPISGHRSVSWYQQTPGQGLQFLFEYFSETQRNKGNFPGRFSGRQFSNSRSEMNVSTLELGDSALYLCASSLEGSYNEQFFGPGTRLTVL.

This clonotype was seen many times. The chain combines TRBV6-5 with TRBJ1-2; D not certain. This CDR3 has 15 residues. V lost 6 bases and J lost 4, with 18 bases in between. Germline V gene sequence: CDR1 MNHEY, CDR2 SVGAGI. This chain's CDR3 is CASREDGPGAYGYTF. The CDR3 nucleotides are TGTGCCAGCAGGGAAGACGGTCCCGGAGCCTATGGCTACACCTTC.

This clonotype occurred many times. The rearrangement uses TRBV7-6 and TRBJ2-5; possibly TRBD1 for D (6 bases). The CDR3 runs to 14 residues. The germline V gene has CDR1 SGHVS and CDR2 FNYEAQ. Trimming took off 4 bases at V and 1 base at J, with 10 bases between the two ends. CDR3: CASSSDSFQETQYF. The CDR3 DNA reads TGTGCCAGCAGCTCGGACAGTTTCCAAGAGACCCAGTACTTC.

In its sample, this clonotype was seen many times. The rearrangement uses TRBV5-6 and TRBJ1-1; the D is unclear. The CDR3 runs 15 residues. From germline, CDR1 is SGHDT and CDR2 YYEEEE. The V end lost 4 bases, the J end lost 1 base, and 14 bases lay between the germline ends. CDR3 sequence reads: CASSPAPTANTEAFF. CDR3 DNA: TGTGCCAGCAGCCCCGCCCCGACGGCGAACACTGAAGCTTTCTTT.

This clonotype was detected many times. The J gene is TRBJ2-5, the V gene TRBV29-1; the match to TRBD1 covers 10 bases. CDR1 and CDR2 (germline): SQVTM, ANQGSEA. This CDR3 has 13 amino acids. The V gene end was trimmed by 4 bases and the J gene end by 5 bases; junction bases not matched to a gene: 4. The CDR3 reads CSVGGTGAETQYF. CDR3 DNA: TGCAGCGTTGGAGGGACAGGGGCGGAGACCCAGTACTTC.

This clonotype was observed at least ten times. This chain links TRBV20-1 with TRBJ2-1; 7 nucleotides align to TRBD2. Germline assignment: CDR1 DFQATT and CDR2 SNEGSKA (reference sequence). V gave up 5 bases and J gave up 2 bases; unmatched junction bases: 3. This CDR3 comprises 13 residues. Written as DNA, the CDR3 is TGCAGTGCTCAGCGGGGCACCTACAATGAGCAGTTCTTC. Translating it yields CSAQRGTYNEQFF.

This clonotype appeared many times. V usage is TRBV7-9 and J usage is TRBJ2-7; no clear D. This CDR3 region has 12 residues. Germline CDR1 SEHNR, CDR2 FQNEAQ (reference sequence). The germline V and J ends were trimmed by 7 bases and 2 bases, with 9 bases remaining between them. The CDR3 bases are TGTGCCAGCATTGGTCGGCCCTACGAGCAGTACTTC. Translation: CASIGRPYEQYF.

This clonotype has just a few counts. This chain connects TRBV28 to TRBJ2-3; D ambiguous. The germline V and J ends were trimmed by 5 bases and 3 bases, with 15 bases remaining between them. The CDR3 runs 15 residues. Per the germline V gene, CDR1 is MDHEN and CDR2 is SYDVKM. CDR3 DNA sequence: TGTGCCAGCAGTCAACAGACCATTCTGACAGATACGCAGTATTTT. Translating gives CASSQQTILTDTQYF.

Worth noting for this clonotype: As the CDR3 is not closed by the conserved phenylalanine or tryptophan, this likely results from a read error. The V gene is TRBV15, the J gene TRBJ1-5, with a possible D match to TRBD1 (6 bases). CDR3 length: 14 residues. Trimming pared 4 bases from V and 7 bases from J, leaving 14 bases between. Germline assignment: CDR1 LNHNV and CDR2 YYDKDF (reference sequence). The CDR3 bases are TGTGCCACCAGCAAAGAACAGGGATACCAGCCCCAGCATAAT. As protein: CATSKEQGYQPQHN.

This clonotype was observed many times. DNA for the CDR3: TGTGCCATCAGTTTACCGGGATACTACGAGCAGTACTTC. This encodes CAISLPGYYEQYF. The chain links TRBV10-3 to TRBJ2-7; D is perhaps TRBD2 (5 bases). This CDR3 region has 13 residues. Trimming took 5 bases from V and 3 from J, leaving 11 bases between them. Germline-derived CDR1 and CDR2 are ENHRY and SYGVKD.

In its sample, this clonotype was seen many times. The chain carries TRBV5-5 and TRBJ2-2; tentatively, D is TRBD1 or TRBD2 (6 bases each). The CDR3 totals 13 residues. The germline gives CDR1 SGHKS, CDR2 YYEKEE (reference sequence). V was shortened by 5 bases and J by 7 bases, with 12 bases between the two germline ends. CDR3 sequence: CASSWTAGGELFF. The CDR3 region has the DNA TGTGCCAGCAGTTGGACAGCGGGCGGGGAGCTGTTTTTT. Full variable domain (remainder filled in from reference TRBV5-5 and TRBJ2-2): DAGVTQSPTHLIKTRGQQVTLRCSPISGHKSVSWYQQVLGQGPQFIFQYYEKEERGRGNFPDRFSARQFPNYSSELNVNALLLGDSALYLCASSWTAGGELFFGEGSRLTVL.

This clonotype has a count of ten or more. V gene TRBV7-9 combines with J gene TRBJ2-1, with unresolved D. CDR3 length equals 13 residues. Trimming shortened V by 5 bases and J by 9 bases, and 14 bases separated the two germline ends. Germline V lookup: CDR1 SEHNR, CDR2 FQNEAQ (reference sequence). CDR3 bases: TGTGCCAGCAGCCTTAAAGTGCTTACTGAGCAGTTCTTC. Protein: CASSLKVLTEQFF.

This clonotype was observed many times. V gene TRBV10-1 combines with J gene TRBJ2-3; D unclear. Trimming cost V 3 bases and J 2 bases, with 9 bases left between them. The length of the CDR3 is 14 residues. CDR1 is WNHNN and CDR2 is SYGVQD in the germline V gene (reference sequence). CDR3 nucleotide sequence: TGCGCCAGCAGTGAAGGAAAACCCACAGATACGCAGTATTTT. Protein: CASSEGKPTDTQYF.

This clonotype was recorded at least ten times. The chain carries TRBV3-1 and TRBJ2-5; TRBD1 aligns across 8 bases. After removal of 1 base from V and 9 bases from J, the junction contained 10 bases not matched to a gene. Per germline, CDR1 LGHDT and CDR2 YNNKEL (reference sequence). This CDR3 region has 15 residues. The CDR3 DNA reads as TGTGCCAGCAGCCAAGGGACAGGGCCCCAAGGGGCCCAGTACTTC. It specifies CASSQGTGPQGAQYF.